This T cell receptor beta chain was identified during a study of CD8 T cells in ankylosing spondylitis. TCRdb processed the 5' RACE reads anew with MiXCR; each CDR3 protein has one entry. The table shows about 92,000 distinct CDR3 sequences, with 8.8% occurring only once. From germline, CDR1 is SGHTA and CDR2 FQGNSA. Trimming removed 1 base from V and 5 bases from J; junction bases left unmatched: 6. The length of the CDR3 is 15 residues. Sequencing input: blood, either unsorted or a sorted T cell fraction (not recorded which). This sequence was found in a male donor with ankylosing spondylitis or in good health (not recorded which). J is TRBJ1-2 and V is TRBV7-2, with 8 positions matching TRBD1. Written as DNA, the CDR3 is TGTGCCAGCAGCTTAGAGACAGGGGATGAATATGGCTACACCTTC. This translates into CASSLETGDEYGYTF.